These 2 T cell receptor beta chains originate from one sample sequenced in a study of T cells in localized non-small cell lung cancer. Sequencing was performed with immunoSEQ multiplex PCR; in TCRdb, only in-frame clones are kept and a portion is missing. The sample yields 58,000 or so clones, under 90% seen once. This specimen was peripheral blood, taken before any cancer treatment. Receptor source: a woman aged 35 to 75 with stage I lung adenocarcinoma.

The V and J genes are TRBV9 and TRBJ1-2; TRBD1 agrees at 7 bases. Per germline, CDR1 SGDLS and CDR2 YYNGEE. The ends lost 4 bases at V and 4 bases at J; junction bases unmatched: 4. The CDR3 runs to 13 residues. CDR3 nucleotide sequence: TGTGCCAGCAGCCATGACAGGGTCTATGGCTACACCTTC. The encoded protein is CASSHDRVYGYTF.

The genes are TRBV28 and TRBJ1-2; D is unresolved. The CDR3 runs to 14 residues. Germline CDR1 reads MDHEN; CDR2 reads SYDVKM. V was pared by 1 base and J by 2 bases, with 8 bases between. Written as DNA, the CDR3 is TGTGCCAGCAGTTTATCGGCAGGAAACTATGGCTACACCTTC. Its translation is CASSLSAGNYGYTF.